Each of the 16 T cell receptor beta chains below was sequenced from the same sample in a study of cytomegalovirus exposure and HLA in healthy donors. Produced via immunoSEQ multiplex PCR; TCRdb's table is partial and in-frame only. Of roughly 300,000 clones listed, 86% were seen once; the top ten hold around 0.84%. Sequencing was performed on PBMCs. The receptors come from a woman between 18 and 29 years old in good health and CMV-seronegative.

This chain uses TRBV29-1 with TRBJ1-5, with 8 bases identical to TRBD1. J gave up 7 bases and V 7 bases, and 9 bases lay outside the gene matches. Germline V gene sequence: CDR1 SQVTM, CDR2 ANQGSEA. The CDR3 is made up of 13 amino acids. The DNA for the CDR3 is TGCAGCGCCGTTCCAGGGGGCGGACAGCCCCAGCATTTT. Encoded protein: CSAVPGGGQPQHF. The whole variable domain, filled in from reference TRBV29-1 and TRBJ1-5, reads SAVISQKPSRDICQRGTSLTIQCQVDSQVTMMFWYRQQPGQSLTLIATANQGSEATYESGFVIDKFPISRPNLTFSTLTVSNMSPEDSSIYLCSAVPGGGQPQHFGDGTRLSIL.

The chain uses TRBV2 and TRBJ1-1; TRBD1 matches at 10 bases. The CDR3 covers 12 residues. Germline-derived CDR1 and CDR2 are SNHLY and FYNNEI. The CDR3 loop is CATGGLNTEAFF. The DNA for the CDR3 is TGTGCGACAGGGGGCTTGAACACTGAAGCTTTCTTT.

This chain uses TRBV29-1 with TRBJ1-1; 7 bases line up with TRBD1. The CDR3 runs 13 residues. Germline CDR1 SQVTM, CDR2 ANQGSEA. With V trimmed by 4 bases and J by 4 bases, 6 bases remained unmatched. The CDR3 region is CSVAAGGVTEAFF. The CDR3 region has the DNA TGCAGCGTTGCGGCAGGGGGAGTCACTGAAGCTTTCTTT.

The chain has TRBV5-6 and TRBJ2-7; TRBD1 agrees at 9 bases. The CDR3 has 15 amino acids. CDR1 is SGHDT and CDR2 is YYEEEE in the germline V gene. The ends lost 2 bases at V and 2 bases at J; junction bases unmatched: 5. The CDR3 here is CASSFRTGVAYEQYF. Written as DNA, the CDR3 is TGTGCCAGCAGCTTCCGGACAGGGGTAGCCTACGAGCAGTACTTC.

The chain combines TRBV11-2 with TRBJ2-7; TRBD1 matches at 7 bases. The J segment lost 0 bases and the V segment lost 1 base, leaving 9 bases of the junction unmatched. This CDR3 has 17 amino acids. Per the germline V gene, CDR1 is SGHAT and CDR2 is FQNNGV. CDR3 bases: TGTGCCAGCAGCTTAGGTCCAGCGACAGGGTCCTCCTACGAGCAGTACTTC. Protein sequence: CASSLGPATGSSYEQYF.

The chain uses TRBV2 and TRBJ2-7, with TRBD2 matching 12 bases. V was pared by 3 bases and J by 6 bases, with 15 bases of the junction left unmatched. Germline-derived CDR1 and CDR2 are SNHLY and FYNNEI. The CDR3 contains 18 residues. The CDR3, as DNA: TGTGCCAGCAGTGACCCGGGACATAGGACTAGCGGGATCTTCGAGCAGTACTTC. Amino acids: CASSDPGHRTSGIFEQYF.

CDR3 in amino acids: CASSFERGGPTTYEQYF. CDR3 sequence (DNA): TGTGCCAGCAGTTTTGAGAGAGGTGGCCCCACAACCTACGAGCAGTACTTC. The chain recombines TRBV28 with TRBJ2-7, with unresolved D. Trimming removed 3 bases at V and 2 bases at J, with 20 bases between. CDR3 length: 17 residues. Germline CDR1 MDHEN, CDR2 SYDVKM.

V usage is TRBV5-4 and J usage is TRBJ2-5; 7 bases map to TRBD1. Germline CDR1 SGHNT, CDR2 YYREEE (reference sequence). This CDR3 region has 15 residues. V was pared by 0 bases and J by 5 bases, with 7 bases of the junction left unmatched. CDR3 in amino acids: CASSLARGQRETQYF. CDR3 coding DNA: TGTGCCAGCAGCTTGGCCAGGGGACAGAGGGAGACCCAGTACTTC.

This clone was observed a few times. This chain uses TRBV10-3 with TRBJ1-5; the match to TRBD1 covers 11 bases. This CDR3 comprises 14 residues. Trimming cost V 6 bases and J 8 bases; bases outside gene matches: 6. Looked up from germline, CDR1 is ENHRY and CDR2 is SYGVKD. CDR3 nucleotides: TGTGCCATCAGAGGACAGGGGGCTGCTGAGCCCCAGCATTTT. Amino acid sequence: CAIRGQGAAEPQHF.

This clone was picked up one time. The chain has TRBV5-4 and TRBJ2-7, with a possible D match to TRBD2 (6 bases). V was trimmed by 4 bases and J by 4 bases, leaving 12 bases between them. The CDR3 is 13 amino acids. The V gene's germline CDR1 is SGHNT and CDR2 YYREEE (reference sequence). This CDR3 is CASSESGSYEQYF. The DNA of the CDR3 is TGTGCCAGCAGCGAAAGCGGGTCTTACGAGCAGTACTTC.

V gene TRBV25-1 combines with J gene TRBJ2-7; TRBD2 matches 8 bases. Germline trimming cut 5 bases from V and 2 bases from J; bases unmatched to any gene: 11. From germline, CDR1 is MGHDK and CDR2 SYGVNS. This CDR3 is 16 amino acids long. As DNA, the CDR3 is TGTGCCAGCAGTTCCCCGGGGGGGACCTATACCTACGAGCAGTACTTC. Protein product: CASSSPGGTYTYEQYF.

This clone was picked up one time. Other DNA variants within this sample encode the same CDR3. The chain joins TRBV2 to TRBJ1-1, with a weak D call TRBD1 (5 bases). Trimming pared 2 bases from V and 5 bases from J, leaving 9 bases between. The length of the CDR3 is 13 residues. Germline CDR1 and CDR2: SNHLY and FYNNEI. The CDR3 spells CASSEQGGTEAFF. The CDR3 DNA follows: TGTGCCAGCAGTGAACAGGGAGGTACTGAAGCTTTCTTT.

V usage is TRBV11-3 and J usage is TRBJ2-5; TRBD2 agrees at 9 bases. V trimming: 1 base; J trimming: 4 bases; junction bases outside the gene matches: 7. This CDR3 has 16 amino acids. Germline CDR1 reads SGHNT; CDR2 reads YENEEA. The CDR3 protein is CASSLGLAGFAETQYF. The DNA of the CDR3 is TGTGCCAGCAGCTTAGGGCTAGCGGGATTCGCAGAGACCCAGTACTTC.

CDR3 nucleotide sequence: TGTGCCAGCAGTTTAAGCGACGAGCAGTACTTC. It translates to CASSLSDEQYF. This rearrangement joins TRBV28 to TRBJ2-7; no clear D. The germline V gene encodes CDR1 MDHEN and CDR2 SYDVKM. This CDR3 comprises 11 residues. The ends were cut back, 2 bases at V and 5 bases at J, with 4 bases in the middle.

The rearrangement joins TRBV18 to TRBJ2-1; 8 bases are a match to TRBD2. Per germline, CDR1 KGHSH and CDR2 LQKENI. J gave up 3 bases and V 4 bases, and 14 bases lay outside the gene matches. This CDR3 has 18 amino acids. Written as DNA, the CDR3 is TGTGCCAGCTCACGCCGGACTAGCCCCCCCGGGAGCTACAATGAGCAGTTCTTC. Its protein is CASSRRTSPPGSYNEQFF.

The CDR3 DNA follows: TGTGCCACCAGCACCCGGACTAGCGGGAGAATAAAAAATGAGCAGTTCTTC. It encodes CATSTRTSGRIKNEQFF. The V call is TRBV15, the J call TRBJ2-1; 13 positions agree with TRBD2. This CDR3 is built from 17 residues. Losses at the gene ends were 4 bases for V and 7 bases for J; bases not matched to a gene: 10. CDR1 LNHNV and CDR2 YYDKDF come from the germline V gene (reference sequence).